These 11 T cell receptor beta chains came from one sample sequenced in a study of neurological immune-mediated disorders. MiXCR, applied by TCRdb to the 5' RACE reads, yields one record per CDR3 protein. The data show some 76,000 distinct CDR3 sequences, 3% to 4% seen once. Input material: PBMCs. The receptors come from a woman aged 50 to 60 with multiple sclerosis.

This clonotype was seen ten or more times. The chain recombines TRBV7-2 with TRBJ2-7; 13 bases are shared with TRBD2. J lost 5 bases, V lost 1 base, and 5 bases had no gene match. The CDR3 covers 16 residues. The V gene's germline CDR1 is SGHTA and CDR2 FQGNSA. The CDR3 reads CASSLEGTSGANEQYV. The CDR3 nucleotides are TGTGCCAGCAGCTTAGAGGGGACTAGCGGGGCTAACGAGCAGTACGTC.

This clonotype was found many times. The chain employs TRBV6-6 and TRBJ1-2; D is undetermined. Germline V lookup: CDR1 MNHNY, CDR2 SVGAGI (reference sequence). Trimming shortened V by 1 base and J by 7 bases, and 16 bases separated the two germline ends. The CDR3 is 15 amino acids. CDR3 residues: CASSYLAESNRGYTF. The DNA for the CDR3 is TGTGCCAGCAGTTACTTGGCGGAAAGTAACCGTGGCTACACCTTC.

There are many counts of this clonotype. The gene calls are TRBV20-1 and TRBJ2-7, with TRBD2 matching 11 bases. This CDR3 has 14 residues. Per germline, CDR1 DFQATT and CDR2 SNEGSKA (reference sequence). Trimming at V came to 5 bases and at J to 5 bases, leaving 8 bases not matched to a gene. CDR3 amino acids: CSAATSGSTDEQYF. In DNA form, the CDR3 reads TGCAGTGCTGCCACTAGCGGGAGTACCGACGAGCAGTACTTC.

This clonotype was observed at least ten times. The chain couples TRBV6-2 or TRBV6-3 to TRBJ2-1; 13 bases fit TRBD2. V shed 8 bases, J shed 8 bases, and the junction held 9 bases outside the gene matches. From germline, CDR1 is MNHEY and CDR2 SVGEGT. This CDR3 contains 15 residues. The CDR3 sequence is CASGEQTSGRYEQFF. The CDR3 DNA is TGTGCCAGCGGCGAGCAGACTAGCGGGAGGTATGAGCAGTTCTTC.

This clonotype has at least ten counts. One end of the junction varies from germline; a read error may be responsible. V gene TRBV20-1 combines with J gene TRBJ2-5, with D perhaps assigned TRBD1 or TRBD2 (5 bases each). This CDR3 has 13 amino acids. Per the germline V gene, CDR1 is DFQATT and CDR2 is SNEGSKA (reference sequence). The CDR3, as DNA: TGCAGTGCCAGAGCAGGGACCCAAGAGACCCAGTACTTC. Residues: CSARAGTQETQYF.

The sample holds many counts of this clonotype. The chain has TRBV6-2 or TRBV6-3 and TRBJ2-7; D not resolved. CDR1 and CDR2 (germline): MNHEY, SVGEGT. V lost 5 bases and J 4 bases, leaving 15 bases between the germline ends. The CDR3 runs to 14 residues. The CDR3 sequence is CASSTGGSWYEQYV. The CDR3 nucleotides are TGTGCCAGCAGTACCGGTGGCAGTTGGTACGAGCAGTACGTC.

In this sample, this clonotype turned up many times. For the CDR3, the DNA is TGCGCCAGCAGCTGGGACCGTTACACCGGGGAGCTGTTTTTT. Residues: CASSWDRYTGELFF. The chain employs TRBV5-1 and TRBJ2-2; D is tentatively TRBD1 or TRBD2 (5 bases each). There are 14 residues in the CDR3. The germline CDR1 and CDR2 sequences are SGHRS and YFSETQ. V shed 3 bases and J shed 3 bases, with 9 bases lying between them. The whole variable domain, remainder taken from reference TRBV5-1 and TRBJ2-2, is KAGVTQTPRYLIKTRGQQVTLSCSPISGHRSVSWYQQTPGQGLQFLFEYFSETQRNKGNFPGRFSGRQFSNSRSEMNVSTLELGDSALYLCASSWDRYTGELFFGEGSRLTVL.

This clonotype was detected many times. This chain's CDR3 is CASSQSFSPVGASGYTF. In DNA, the CDR3 is TGCGCCAGCAGCCAATCTTTTTCCCCGGTCGGGGCGAGTGGCTACACCTTC. The chain has TRBV4-3 and TRBJ1-2, with D possibly TRBD1 on 5 matching bases. Looked up from germline, CDR1 is LGHNA and CDR2 is YSLEER. Trimming removed 2 bases from V and 7 bases from J, with 23 bases in between. CDR3 length: 17 residues.

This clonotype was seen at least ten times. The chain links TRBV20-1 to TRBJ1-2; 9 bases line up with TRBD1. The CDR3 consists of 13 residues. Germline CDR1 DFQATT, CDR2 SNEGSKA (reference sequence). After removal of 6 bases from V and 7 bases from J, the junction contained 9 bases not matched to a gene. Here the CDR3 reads CSAALQGAVGYTF. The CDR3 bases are TGCAGTGCCGCCCTACAGGGGGCTGTTGGCTACACCTTC.

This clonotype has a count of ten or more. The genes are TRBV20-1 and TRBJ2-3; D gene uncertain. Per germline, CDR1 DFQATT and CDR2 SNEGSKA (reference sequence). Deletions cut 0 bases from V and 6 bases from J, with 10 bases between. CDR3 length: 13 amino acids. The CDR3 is CSARDTKLDTQYF. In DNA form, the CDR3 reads TGCAGTGCTAGAGATACGAAGCTGGATACGCAGTATTTT.

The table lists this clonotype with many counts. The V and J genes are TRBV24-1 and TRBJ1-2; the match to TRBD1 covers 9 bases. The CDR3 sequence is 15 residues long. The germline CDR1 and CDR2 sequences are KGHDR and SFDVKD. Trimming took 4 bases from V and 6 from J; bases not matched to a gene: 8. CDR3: CATSDPGTGLHGYTF. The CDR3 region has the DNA TGTGCCACCAGTGACCCCGGGACAGGGTTGCATGGCTACACCTTC.